What follows is one T cell receptor (beta chain) and its context. This record comes from a study of cytomegalovirus exposure and HLA in healthy donors. About the research overall: An earlier analysis found around 100 million unique TCR beta sequences from around 180 million T cells.

This cohort consisted of healthy bone marrow donors. Researchers ran the PCR with 60 Vbeta and 13 Jbeta primers. Clones were sequenced by immunoSEQ multiplex PCR, and TCRdb holds only the in-frame ones, with some missing. The sample records around 200,000 clones, roughly 78% being singletons. The CDR3 contains 16 residues. The germline gives CDR1 KGHSH, CDR2 LQKENI. V was trimmed by 5 bases and J by 0 bases, leaving 14 bases between them. Sequencing was done on a sample of PBMCs. This clonotype was obtained from a boy between 10 and 17 years old in good health and CMV-seronegative. The chain recombines TRBV18 with TRBJ1-3, with D hard to call. This CDR3 reads CASSGSDNPSGNTIYF. CDR3 DNA sequence: TGTGCCAGCTCAGGCAGCGATAACCCCTCTGGAAACACCATATATTTT.